This T cell receptor (beta chain) was obtained from a study of identical twins. The CDR3 loop spans 14 amino acids. From germline, CDR1 is LNHDA and CDR2 SQIVND (reference sequence). The ends lost 1 base at V and 4 bases at J; junction bases unmatched: 1. TCRdb called the 5' RACE reads again in MiXCR, with one record for every CDR3 protein. Of some 500,000 distinct CDR3 sequences in the sample, roughly an eighth are singletons; the top ten hold 0.95% to 1%. This same sample was also taken into another study, of yellow fever vaccine responses in identical twins.

The sample comprised CD4+ T cells sorted from blood. The chain recombines TRBV19 with TRBJ1-5, with 7 bases lining up with TRBD1. The TCR was taken from a woman between 18 and 29 years old in good health. This chain's CDR3 is CASSIVTGNQPQHF. For the CDR3, the DNA is TGTGCCAGTAGTATAGTGACAGGGAATCAGCCCCAGCATTTT.